The rows below give T cell receptor beta chains drawn from one sample of a study of T-cell memory formation after mild COVID-19. TCRdb redid the calling of the 5' RACE reads with MiXCR, one entry per CDR3 protein. The sample records 450,000 or so distinct CDR3 sequences, around 20% being singletons. The sample taken for sequencing was PBMCs or a T cell subset sorted from them (not recorded which). The receptors originated from an adult woman who had mild COVID-19 (a few samples of this study predate the infection). Cell type and time point are not known. Both conserved end residues are part of each CDR3. The D gene is left open where the match is weak. The listing skips clone size in some rows; elsewhere it reads once, few, many or a size class.

>.|TRBD2|TRBJ2-3|16|TRBV4-3
TGCGCCAGCAGCCCGAAACTAGCGGGAGGCCCAGATACGCAGTATTTT
CASSPKLAGGPDTQYF
>.|TRBD2|TRBJ2-3|15|TRBV6-9
TGTGCCAGCAGTCCGAGCTCGGGAGGGGGAGATACGCAGTATTTT
CASSPSSGGGDTQYF
>.|.|TRBJ2-7|17|TRBV5-5
TGTGCCAGCAGCTCACCGGCGACCGTGCGAGGGGGGTACGAGCAGTACTTC
CASSSPATVRGGYEQYF
>few|.|TRBJ1-4|17|TRBV3-1
TGTGCCAGCAGCCAAGATTCCGGGGGACTGCTTAATGAAAAACTGTTTTTT
CASSQDSGGLLNEKLFF
>few|.|TRBJ2-7|14|TRBV29-1
TGCAGCGTTCAGCCCAGGAACCTCGGGGGCGAGCAGTACTTC
CSVQPRNLGGEQYF
>few|TRBD1|TRBJ2-7|15|TRBV5-1
TGCGCCAGCAGGCTTCCAGGGACAGGGGTAAACGAGCAGTACTTC
CASRLPGTGVNEQYF
>few|.|TRBJ1-1|14|TRBV9
TGTGCCAGCAGCGGGGCAGATATCTTCACTGAAGCTTTCTTT
CASSGADIFTEAFF
>.|TRBD2|TRBJ2-7|15|TRBV5-1
TGCGCCAGCGCCGAAACTAGCGGGGGACCGTACGAGCAGTACTTC
CASAETSGGPYEQYF
>few|.|TRBJ2-1|14|TRBV29-1
TGCAGCGTTCGCACAGGGTCTCACTACAATGAGCAGTTCTTC
CSVRTGSHYNEQFF
>.|.|TRBJ1-1|17|TRBV24-1
TGTGCCACCAGTGATTGGAGAAATCGGATTGGAGCAACTGAAGCTTTCTTT
CATSDWRNRIGATEAFF
>few|TRBD1|TRBJ1-5|13|TRBV25-1
TGTGCCAGCAGTGGGGTACAGGGGCAGCCCCAGCATTTT
CASSGVQGQPQHF
>.|TRBD1|TRBJ1-5|18|TRBV6-2/TRBV6-3
TGTGCCAGCACCTCCCGGGACAGACTAACGTATAGCAATCAGCCCCAGCATTTT
CASTSRDRLTYSNQPQHF
>few|TRBD2|TRBJ2-2|16|TRBV4-1
TGCGCCAGCACCAGCGGGAGGACTAGCGTCCCCGGGGAGCTGTTTTTT
CASTSGRTSVPGELFF
>few|.|TRBJ2-6|15|TRBV5-1
TGCGCCAGCAGCTTGGAATGGGCCGGGGCCAACGTCCTGACTTTC
CASSLEWAGANVLTF
>.|.|TRBJ2-7|14|TRBV7-8
TGTGCCAGCAGCTTAGGGGTGAGGGGCCACGAGCAGTACTTC
CASSLGVRGHEQYF
>.|.|TRBJ1-2|15|TRBV7-6
TGTGCCAGCAGCCCGGCCCGGGACGGACCGGGTGGCTACACCTTC
CASSPARDGPGGYTF
>many|.|TRBJ2-3|13|TRBV24-1
TGTGCCACCAGTGACGTCGCCCTTGCTGCGCAGTATTTT
CATSDVALAAQYF
>.|.|TRBJ2-7|14|TRBV7-9
TGTGCCAGCAGCTTTGCAGGGGCGGGTGGCGAGCAGTACTTC
CASSFAGAGGEQYF
>few|.|TRBJ1-1|15|TRBV6-2/TRBV6-3
TGTGCCAGCAGTTCCCCTCAGTGGGGATGGACTGAAGCTTTCTTT
CASSSPQWGWTEAFF
>few|TRBD2|TRBJ2-5|14|TRBV20-1
TGCAGTGCTAGAGTGACTAGCGGGAGAGAGACCCAGTACTTC
CSARVTSGRETQYF
>few|.|TRBJ2-4|14|TRBV29-1
TGCAGCCATTACAGGGAACGGGTCAAAAACATTCAGTACTTC
CSHYRERVKNIQYF
>.|TRBD1|TRBJ2-3|14|TRBV20-1
TGCAGTGCCGGGACAGGGGTGCAGTCAGATACGCAGTATTTT
CSAGTGVQSDTQYF
>.|TRBD1|TRBJ1-1|16|TRBV5-1
TGCGCCAGCAGCTTGGCGACAGGGGAGGGGAACACTGAAGCTTTCTTT
CASSLATGEGNTEAFF
>few|.|TRBJ2-2|13|TRBV24-1
TGTGCCACCAATTCAGGGGTCACCGGGGAGCTGTTTTTT
CATNSGVTGELFF
>few|.|TRBJ2-3|11|TRBV3-1
TGTGCCAGCAGCCGGCCCGGTACGCAGTATTTT
CASSRPGTQYF
>.|.|TRBJ2-3|13|TRBV5-1
TGCGCCAGCAGCTCGACGGTCACAGATACGCAGTATTTT
CASSSTVTDTQYF
>.|TRBD1|TRBJ1-3|14|TRBV20-1
TGCAGTGCTCCGACAGGGGGCAATGGAAACACCATATATTTT
CSAPTGGNGNTIYF
>.|TRBD2|TRBJ2-7|14|TRBV4-2
TGTGCCAGCAGCCAATCCGGGACTACCTACGAGCAGTACTTC
CASSQSGTTYEQYF
>many|.|TRBJ1-5|14|TRBV12-3/TRBV12-4
TGTGCCAGCAAGGCCGGCTCAGGAGGTCAGCCCCAGCATTTT
CASKAGSGGQPQHF
>few|TRBD2|TRBJ2-1|14|TRBV6-5
TGTGCCAGCAGAATAGCGGGGGGGCAAGTTGAGCAGTTCTTC
CASRIAGGQVEQFF
>few|TRBD2|TRBJ2-3|16|TRBV18
TGTGCCAGCTCACTCACCGGGACTAGGTTAACAGATACGCAGTATTTT
CASSLTGTRLTDTQYF
>few|TRBD1|TRBJ1-1|13|TRBV3-1
TGTGCCAGCAGCCCACGCTTGACAGGGGCAGCTTTCTTT
CASSPRLTGAAFF
>few|.|TRBJ2-3|15|TRBV4-3
TGCGCCAGCAGCCAAGCCTCCGGAACCACAGATACGCAGTATTTT
CASSQASGTTDTQYF
>.|.|TRBJ1-2|15|TRBV5-1
TGCGCCAGCAGCTACGGACAGCCATCATCCTATGGCTACACCTTC
CASSYGQPSSYGYTF
>many|.|TRBJ2-1|16|TRBV12-3/TRBV12-4
TGTGCCAGCACATCGTCAATGGTGCCTACCGGGGATGAGCAGTTCTTC
CASTSSMVPTGDEQFF
>.|TRBD2|TRBJ2-3|18|TRBV7-2
TGTGCCAGCAGCCCGAGGACTAGCGGATATACGAGAACAGATACGCAGTATTTT
CASSPRTSGYTRTDTQYF
>.|.|TRBJ1-5|16|TRBV7-8
TGTGCCAGCAGCTTATCATTAGGAAAGACCAATCAGCCCCAGCATTTT
CASSLSLGKTNQPQHF
>few|TRBD2|TRBJ2-5|14|TRBV29-1
TGCAGCGTTGACAGGCTAGCGGGAGCTGGGGACCAGTACTTC
CSVDRLAGAGDQYF
>few|TRBD1|TRBJ2-3|17|TRBV7-9
TGTGCCAGCAGCCTTGGGGGGACAGGGAAGAACACAGATACGCAGTATTTT
CASSLGGTGKNTDTQYF
>many|.|TRBJ2-5|16|TRBV12-3/TRBV12-4
TGTGCCAGCAGTCTAACAGGAGGGGGGGCTCGGAAGACCCAGTACTTC
CASSLTGGGARKTQYF
>.|.|TRBJ1-2|13|TRBV3-1
TGTGCCAGCAGCCAACCCCCCGGGGGTGGCTACACCTTC
CASSQPPGGGYTF
>few|.|TRBJ2-1|14|TRBV5-1
TGCGCCAGCAGCTTGGTGACGGATTACAATGAGCAGTTCTTC
CASSLVTDYNEQFF
>.|.|TRBJ2-3|13|TRBV7-9
TGTGCCAGCAGCTTTGGTACCTCGGATACGCAGTATTTT
CASSFGTSDTQYF
>.|TRBD1|TRBJ1-1|15|TRBV6-5
TGTGCCAGCAGTTACCTGGACAGGAGGAACACTGAAGCTTTCTTT
CASSYLDRRNTEAFF
>.|.|TRBJ1-1|13|TRBV5-1
TGCGCCAGCAGCCCAGACGGGAGATTGGCGGTTTTCTTT
CASSPDGRLAVFF
>.|TRBD2|TRBJ2-7|16|TRBV10-3
TGTGCCATCAGTGAACCGGGGGGGGATGACTCCTACGAGCAGTACTTC
CAISEPGGDDSYEQYF
>.|TRBD1|TRBJ1-1|13|TRBV29-1
TGCAGCGCGGAGGACAGGAGGAACACTGAAGCTTTCTTT
CSAEDRRNTEAFF
>.|.|TRBJ1-2|15|TRBV4-1
TGCGCCAGCAGCCAATGGCAGGGCTTCGAGGATGGCTACACCTTC
CASSQWQGFEDGYTF
>.|.|TRBJ1-3|13|TRBV12-3/TRBV12-4
TGTGCCAGCAAAATCTTGGCTGGAAACACCATATATTTT
CASKILAGNTIYF
>many|TRBD2|TRBJ2-7|15|TRBV5-1
TGCGCCAGCAGCTTGCGTGCGGGAGACACCTACGAGCAGTACTTC
CASSLRAGDTYEQYF
>.|.|TRBJ1-5|16|TRBV9
TGTGCCAGCAGCGTAGAACGGGGCCAGGGAGCGCAGCCCCAGCATTTT
CASSVERGQGAQPQHF
>few|.|TRBJ1-5|16|TRBV7-2
TGTGCCAGCAGCTTAGCGACGAACCTTGGCAATCAGCCCCAGCATTTT
CASSLATNLGNQPQHF
>.|.|TRBJ1-2|12|TRBV5-5
TGTGCCAGCAGCGCGGGGATGAGTGGCTACACCTTC
CASSAGMSGYTF
>few|TRBD1|TRBJ1-1|14|TRBV6-5
TGTGCCAGCAGTACAGGGGTGAGGAACACTGAAGCTTTCTTT
CASSTGVRNTEAFF
>few|.|TRBJ1-1|18|TRBV14
TGTGCCAGCAGCCAAGAACATTCCGAGGACACCCTCGTCTCTGAAGCTTTCTTT
CASSQEHSEDTLVSEAFF
>few|.|TRBJ1-4|15|TRBV7-9
TGTGCCAGCAGCTTAGCCTCGGGGGAAAATGAAAAACTGTTTTTT
CASSLASGENEKLFF
>few|TRBD1|TRBJ1-5|15|TRBV5-1
TGCGCCAGCAGCCTGGGACAGGGGGACAATCAGCCCCAGCATTTT
CASSLGQGDNQPQHF
>few|TRBD1|TRBJ2-1|14|TRBV20-1
TGCAGTGCTCGGACAGGGGGCGACAACAATGAGCAGTTCTTC
CSARTGGDNNEQFF
>.|.|TRBJ2-5|13|TRBV2
TGTGCCATCGGAATGGGGACCGCCGGGGCCCAGTACTTC
CAIGMGTAGAQYF
>.|TRBD1|TRBJ2-1|15|TRBV24-1
TGTGCCACCAGTGAGAGACAGGGTGTTCACAATGAGCAGTTCTTC
CATSERQGVHNEQFF